What follows describes a single T cell receptor beta chain. The sample originates from a study of technical replicates of blood from a handful of donors. Sequencing used immunoSEQ multiplex PCR; TCRdb keeps in-frame clones, though not all of them. This sample has about 17,000 clones, with around 86% found just once. The CDR3 loop spans 16 amino acids. The V end lost 4 bases, the J end lost 4 bases, and 19 bases lay between the germline ends. Germline CDR1 SGHTS, CDR2 YDEGEE. The sequencing input was PBMCs. The chain joins TRBV5-8 to TRBJ2-3, with D perhaps TRBD1 (6 bases). This receptor was obtained from a human donor in good health. The CDR3 DNA sequence: TGTGCCAGCAGCCTATCTACAGGGAATGGGGCAGATACGCAGTATTTT. The encoded protein is CASSLSTGNGADTQYF.